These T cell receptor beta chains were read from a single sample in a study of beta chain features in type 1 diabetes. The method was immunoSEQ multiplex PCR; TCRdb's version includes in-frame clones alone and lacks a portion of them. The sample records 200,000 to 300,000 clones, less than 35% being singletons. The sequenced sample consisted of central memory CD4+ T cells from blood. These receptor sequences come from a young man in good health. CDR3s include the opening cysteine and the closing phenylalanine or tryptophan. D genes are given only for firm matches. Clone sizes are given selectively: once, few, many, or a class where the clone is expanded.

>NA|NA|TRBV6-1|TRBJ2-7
CASCARGATYEQYF
TGTGCCAGTTGCGCCAGGGGAGCCACCTACGAGCAGTACTTC
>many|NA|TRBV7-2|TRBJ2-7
CASSPRRDAYEQYF
TGTGCCAGCAGCCCACGAAGGGATGCCTACGAGCAGTACTTC
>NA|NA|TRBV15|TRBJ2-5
CATSRDSRSPTETQYF
TGTGCCACCAGCAGAGATAGTAGGAGTCCCACGGAGACCCAGTACTTC
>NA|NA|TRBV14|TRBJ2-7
CASSQVGGQREQYF
TGTGCCAGCAGCCAAGTGGGGGGTCAGAGGGAGCAGTACTTC
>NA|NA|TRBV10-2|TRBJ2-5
CASTRVAGAQETQYF
TGCGCCAGCACCCGGGTGGCAGGGGCCCAAGAGACCCAGTACTTC
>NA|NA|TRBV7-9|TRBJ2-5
CASSLDGQRKETQYF
TGTGCCAGCAGCTTAGACGGACAGCGAAAAGAGACCCAGTACTTC
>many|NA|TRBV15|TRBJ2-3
CATSSADTQYF
TGTGCCACCAGCAGCGCAGATACGCAGTATTTT
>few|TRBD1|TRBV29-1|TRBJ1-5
CSVDRGSQPQHF
TGCAGCGTCGACAGGGGGAGCCAGCCCCAGCATTTT
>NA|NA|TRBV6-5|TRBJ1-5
CASSYDSFGNQPQHF
TGTGCCAGCAGTTACGACAGTTTTGGCAATCAGCCCCAGCATTTT
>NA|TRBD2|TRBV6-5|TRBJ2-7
CASSYSAGTSYEQYF
TGTGCCAGCAGTTACTCGGCCGGGACTAGCTACGAGCAGTACTTC